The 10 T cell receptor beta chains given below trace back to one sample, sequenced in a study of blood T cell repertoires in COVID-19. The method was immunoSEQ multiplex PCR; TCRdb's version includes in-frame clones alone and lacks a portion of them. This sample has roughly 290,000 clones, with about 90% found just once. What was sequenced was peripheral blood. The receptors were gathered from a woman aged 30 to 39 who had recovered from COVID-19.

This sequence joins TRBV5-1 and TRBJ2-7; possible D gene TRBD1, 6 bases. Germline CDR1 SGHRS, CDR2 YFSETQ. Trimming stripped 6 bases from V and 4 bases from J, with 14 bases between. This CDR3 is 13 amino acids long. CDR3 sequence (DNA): TGCGCCAGCAAAACAGGGTCGGGTTACGAGCAGTACTTC. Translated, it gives CASKTGSGYEQYF.

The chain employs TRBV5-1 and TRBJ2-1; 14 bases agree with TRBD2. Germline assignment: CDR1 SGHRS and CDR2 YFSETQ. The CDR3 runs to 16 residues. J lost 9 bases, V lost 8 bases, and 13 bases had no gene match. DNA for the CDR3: TGCGCCAGTGGACTAGCGGGAGGCGCCCGCCCAGTTGAGCAGTTCTTC. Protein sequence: CASGLAGGARPVEQFF.

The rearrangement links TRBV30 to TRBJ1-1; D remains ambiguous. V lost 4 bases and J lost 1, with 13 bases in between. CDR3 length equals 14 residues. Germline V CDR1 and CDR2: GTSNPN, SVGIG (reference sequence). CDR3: CAWIPSVANTEAFF. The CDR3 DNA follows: TGTGCCTGGATACCGTCGGTCGCGAACACTGAAGCTTTCTTT. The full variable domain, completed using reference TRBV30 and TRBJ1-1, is SQTIHQWPATLVQPVGSPLSLECTVEGTSNPNLYWYRQAAGRGLQLLFYSVGIGQISSEVPQNLSASRPQDRQFILSSKKLLLSDSGFYLCAWIPSVANTEAFFGQGTRLTVV.

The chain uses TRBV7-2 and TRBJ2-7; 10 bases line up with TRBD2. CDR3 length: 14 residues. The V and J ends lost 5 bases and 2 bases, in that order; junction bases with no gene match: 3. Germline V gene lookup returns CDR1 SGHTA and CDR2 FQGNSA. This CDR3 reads CASSISGGTYEQYF. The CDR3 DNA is TGTGCCAGCAGCATTAGCGGGGGGACCTACGAGCAGTACTTC.

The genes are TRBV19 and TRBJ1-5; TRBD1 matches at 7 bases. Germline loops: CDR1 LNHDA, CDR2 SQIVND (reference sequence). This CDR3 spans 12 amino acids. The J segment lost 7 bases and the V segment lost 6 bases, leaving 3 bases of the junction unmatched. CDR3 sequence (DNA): TGTGCCAGTAGGTCAGGGGGGCAGCCCCAGCATTTT. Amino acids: CASRSGGQPQHF.

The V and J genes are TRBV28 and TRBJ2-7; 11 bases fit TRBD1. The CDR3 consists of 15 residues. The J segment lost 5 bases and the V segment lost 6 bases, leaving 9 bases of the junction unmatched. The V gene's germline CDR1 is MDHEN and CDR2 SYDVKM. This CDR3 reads CASSERTGGPHEQYF. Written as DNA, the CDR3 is TGTGCCAGCAGCGAACGGACAGGGGGCCCGCACGAGCAGTACTTC.

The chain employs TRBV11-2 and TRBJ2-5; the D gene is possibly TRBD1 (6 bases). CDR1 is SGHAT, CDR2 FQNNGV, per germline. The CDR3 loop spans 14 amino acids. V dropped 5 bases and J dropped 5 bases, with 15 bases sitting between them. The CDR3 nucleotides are TGTGCCAGCAGCCGAACAGGGTATCAGGAGACCCAGTACTTC. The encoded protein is CASSRTGYQETQYF.

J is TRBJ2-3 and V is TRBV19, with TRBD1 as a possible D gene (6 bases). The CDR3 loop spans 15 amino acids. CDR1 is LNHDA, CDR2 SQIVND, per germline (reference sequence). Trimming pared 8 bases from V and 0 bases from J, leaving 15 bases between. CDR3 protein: CASGESGTSTDTQYF. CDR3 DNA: TGTGCCAGTGGGGAATCCGGGACAAGCACAGATACGCAGTATTTT.

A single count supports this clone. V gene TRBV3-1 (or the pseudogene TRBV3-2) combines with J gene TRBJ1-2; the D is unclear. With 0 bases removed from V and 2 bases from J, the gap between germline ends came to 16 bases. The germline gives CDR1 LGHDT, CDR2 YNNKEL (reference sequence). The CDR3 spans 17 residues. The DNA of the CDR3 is TGTGCCAGCAGCCAAGATCCCACGGCAGGATTAAACTATGGCTACACCTTC. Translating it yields CASSQDPTAGLNYGYTF.

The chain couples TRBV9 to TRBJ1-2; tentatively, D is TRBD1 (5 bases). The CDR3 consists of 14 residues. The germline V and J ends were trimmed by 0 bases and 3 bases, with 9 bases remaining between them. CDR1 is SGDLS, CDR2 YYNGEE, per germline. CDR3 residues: CASSVEGRDYGYTF. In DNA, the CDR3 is TGTGCCAGCAGCGTAGAAGGCAGGGACTATGGCTACACCTTC.